The sequence of this TCR beta chain was determined in a study of OX40 agonist ivuxolimab in advanced cancers. For the study in its entirety: The costimulatory receptor OX40 (CD134) was targeted by ivuxolimab, a fully human IgG2 agonistic monoclonal antibody. Intravenous ivuxolimab was administered to patients every 2 weeks at six dose levels: 0.01, 0.1, 0.3, 1.5, 3 and 10 mg/kg. Among the approximately 50 dose-escalation patients, around 20 had hepatocellular carcinoma, 15 or so melanoma, 9 renal cell carcinoma and 9 head and neck cancer. In the dose-escalation cohort, 65% to 90% of patients were male, and the mean age was approximately 60 years, with a range of about 20 to 79. Patients were allowed to have had prior anti-PD-1, anti-PD-L1 or anti-CTLA-4 therapy, and around 40% of the dose-escalation patients had previously received checkpoint inhibitors. Partial responses occurred in three dose-escalation patients, of whom one had hepatocellular carcinoma and two had cutaneous melanoma. Peripheral TCRbeta sequencing was intended to test whether TCR sequence diversity was altered and clonal T-cell expansion was caused by ivuxolimab. The monotherapy dose-escalation portion (N = 52 patients) of the phase I ivuxolimab trial is reported in the paper. On the study overall, not on this receptor specifically: At doses of 0.1 to 3.0 mg/kg, clonal expansion of both CD4+ and CD8+ blood T cells was observed from baseline to week 6. After ivuxolimab, expanded clones were on average more numerous among CD8+ T cells than among CD4+ T cells. In the 0.1-3.0 mg/kg groups, partial responders were among the patients with the lowest normalized peripheral clonal expansion, particularly in CD8+ T cells. The antigen specificity of the peripheral T cells that underwent clonal expansion was not determined. Low levels of normalized T-cell clonal expansion were also seen in some nonresponding patients.

CDR1 and CDR2, per the germline V gene, are SGHRS and YFSETQ. V gives up 4 bases and J gives up 10 bases, and the segment between their germline ends measures 14 bases. From the cysteine up to the phenylalanine, the CDR3 has a length of 12 residues. This entry keeps only the CDR3 DNA: 36 bases, framed from base 1. For sequencing of the TCRbeta CDR3 region, genomic DNA was extracted from the sorted cells. TCRbeta CDR3 regions were sequenced using the immunoSEQ Assay. TCRdb holds this immuneACCESS table with in-frame rearrangements only. Some clones are missing; in checked studies, unresolved V genes explain under half, and the rest has no known cause. For this sample there are about 77,000 clones; over 70% appear just once. The top ten constitute under 0.8% of the sample. In this sample, this clone turned up a few times. Its binding antigen is unknown. Base quality data are lacking; no much larger clone is found one base away.

The trial excluded patients who had a history of autoimmune disease or who were on systemic immunosuppression. Peripheral blood for TCR sequencing was drawn from every dose cohort at baseline, at cycle 4 day 1 and at cycle 7 day 1. Samples were obtained from an open-label, multicenter, first-in-human phase I dose-escalation trial of ivuxolimab. The trial enrolled adults with locally advanced or metastatic head and neck squamous cell, hepatocellular, melanoma or renal cell carcinoma. CD4+ and CD8+ T cells were sorted separately from peripheral blood before TCR sequencing. This sequence was found in an adult with an advanced solid tumor such as melanoma, head and neck, liver or kidney cancer. The material sequenced was CD4+ or CD8+ T cells sorted from blood, taken in a trial of the OX40 agonist ivuxolimab. The chain employs TRBV5-1 and TRBJ1-2; D gene: possibly TRBD1, on 6 matching bases. The CDR3 protein is CASSPGQPPYTF. The DNA reads as follows: TGCGCCAGCAGCCCTGGACAGCCACCCTACACCTTC.